This T cell receptor (beta chain) came from a study of vaccination effects on CD4 cells after COVID-19 (dated by TCRdb to between 2021 and 2022). Regarding the research as a whole: The ViraFEST assay stimulated PBMC with viral peptide pools and then used TCR sequencing to identify antigen-specific CD4+ T cell clonotypes by expansion. Participants received two doses of either the BNT162b2 or the mRNA-1273 mRNA SARS-CoV-2 vaccine. Each well held 1.5 million to 2.5 million PBMC cultured in IMDM containing about 5.4% human AB serum, roughly 9.9 IU/ml IL-2 and gentamicin, along with around 9.1 ug/ml peptides. In both COVID-19 convalescent patients and infection-naive vaccine recipients, the study compared SARS-CoV-2 spike-specific CD4+ TCR repertoires from before mRNA vaccination with those from after it. The full study included 9 to 10 COVID-19 convalescent patients and a handful of SARS-CoV-2-naive healthy vaccine recipients. Cultures from other donors in the study were sequenced using the Oncomine TCR Beta short-read assay on an Illumina iSeq 100.

The paper as a whole reports these results and caveats: The study was limited by a small number of convalescent patients and lacked early post-infection timepoints. At late post-vaccination timepoints, both infection-induced and vaccine-induced clones showed marked clonal contraction, consistent with waning T cell responses. In healthy vaccine recipients, vaccine-induced clones were almost all SARS-CoV-2 mono-reactive, with only 1 of 255 being cross-reactive with common cold coronaviruses.

V loses 6 bases of germline sequence and J loses 3 bases, and the interval between the two ends is 15 bases. CDR1 and CDR2, per the germline V gene, are SNHLY and FYNNEI. The CDR3 runs 15 residues from the cysteine to the phenylalanine. The only DNA kept is the CDR3, 45 bases in frame from the first base. Libraries were prepared through the immunoSEQ multiplex PCR assay. TCR beta CDR3 sequencing was performed on DNA from the cultured, isolated CD4+ T cells. In the authors' own workflow: Non-productive TCR sequences were removed, reads were trimmed to the CDR3 region, and CDR3s of at least 7 amino acids were retained. The MANAFEST web app was used to pick out antigen-specific clonotypes by comparing their expansion in peptide wells with that in reference cultures. To count as positive, a clone had to show expansion at FDR<0.05 compared with the reference and with all other wells, an odds ratio above 5, and a frequency above 0.1% in two replicate wells. Clonotypes significantly expanded in SARS-CoV-2 spike wells and in at least one common cold coronavirus spike condition were defined as cross-reactive. Using the stringdist R package, CDR3 similarity was measured by Levenshtein distance, and unrooted trees were constructed with ape in R 3.6.1. This is the immuneACCESS table as TCRdb keeps it, with only in-frame sequences that have V and J called. A part of the clones is gone; compared with another copy, unresolved V genes explain less than half, and the rest is unexplained. D and trimming come from the DNA, and the V and J calls and clone size come from that table. This sample gives about 39,000 clones in total; roughly 87% of them show up just once. The ten top clones hold less than 3.5% of the sample.

After about 9 days of culture, CD4+ T cells were isolated with the EasySep CD4+ T cell isolation kit. Negative nucleocapsid antibody results before and after vaccination confirmed that the healthy vaccine recipients had no prior SARS-CoV-2 infection. On days 3 and 7, half of the culture medium was replaced with fresh IL-2-containing medium. Each peptide stimulation condition was cultured in triplicate wells unless otherwise noted. PBMC were separated from whole blood using Ficoll-Paque Plus gradient centrifugation and were then either cryopreserved at -140C or used fresh. Genomic DNA was extracted from cultured CD4+ T cells with the QIAamp micro DNA kit. To note about this clone: No antigen is known for it. No base-level quality is on record; no much larger clone is a single base apart.

The TCR sequence derives from a human donor who received a COVID-19 vaccine. Source: CD4+ T cells from PBMCs cultured without peptide, taken before COVID-19 vaccination. The rearranged segments are TRBV2 and TRBJ1-5; TRBD1 is a weak D gene call, 5 bases matching. The nucleotide sequence reads as follows: TGTGCCAGCAGAGGGATCAAGGGGAACAATCAGCCCCAGCATTTT. This sequence encodes CASRGIKGNNQPQHF. The reference TRBV2 and TRBJ1-5 proteins fill in what lies around the CDR3, so the full variable domain reads EPEVTQTPSHQVTQMGQEVILRCVPISNHLYFYWYRQILGQKVEFLVSFYNNEISEKSEIFDDQFSVERPDGSNFTLKIRSTKLEDSAMYFCASRGIKGNNQPQHFGDGTRLSIL.